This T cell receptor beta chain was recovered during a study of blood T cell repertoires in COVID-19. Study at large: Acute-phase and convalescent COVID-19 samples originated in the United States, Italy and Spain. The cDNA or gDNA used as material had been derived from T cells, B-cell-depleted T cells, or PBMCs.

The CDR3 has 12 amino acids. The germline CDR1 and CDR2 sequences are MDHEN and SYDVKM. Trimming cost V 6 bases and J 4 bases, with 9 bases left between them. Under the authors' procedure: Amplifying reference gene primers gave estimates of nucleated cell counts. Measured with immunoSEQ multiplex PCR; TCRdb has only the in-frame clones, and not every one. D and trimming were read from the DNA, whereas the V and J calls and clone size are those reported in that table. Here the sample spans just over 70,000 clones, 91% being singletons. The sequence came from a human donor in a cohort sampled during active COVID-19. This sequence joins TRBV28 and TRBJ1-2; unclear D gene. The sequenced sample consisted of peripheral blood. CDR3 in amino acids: CASSLTVYGYTF. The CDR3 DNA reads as TGTGCCAGCAGCCTCACAGTCTATGGCTACACCTTC.